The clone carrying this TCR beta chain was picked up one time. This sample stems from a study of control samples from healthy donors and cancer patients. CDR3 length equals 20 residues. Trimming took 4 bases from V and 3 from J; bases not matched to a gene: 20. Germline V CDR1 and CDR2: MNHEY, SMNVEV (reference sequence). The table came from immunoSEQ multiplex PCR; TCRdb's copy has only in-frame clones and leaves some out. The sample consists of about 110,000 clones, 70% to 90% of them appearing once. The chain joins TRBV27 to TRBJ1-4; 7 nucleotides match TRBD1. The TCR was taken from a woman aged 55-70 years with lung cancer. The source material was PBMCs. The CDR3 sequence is CASSSDRNPPSTGPNEKLFF. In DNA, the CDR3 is TGTGCCAGCAGTTCCGATCGAAACCCCCCCTCGACAGGGCCTAATGAAAAACTGTTTTTT.